This entry lists 19 T cell receptor beta chains sequenced from one sample in a study of blood T cell repertoires in COVID-19 (dated by TCRdb to the early 2020s). Libraries were built with the immunoSEQ multiplex PCR assay. TCRdb holds this immuneACCESS table with in-frame rearrangements only. Some clones are missing; in checked studies, unresolved V genes explain under half, and the rest has no known cause. Present in this sample are hundreds of thousands of clones, 80% to 95% of which were seen just once. In total, the top ten clones hold approximately 0.77% of the sample. The sequencing sample was made of peripheral blood. The receptors were gathered from a man aged 55-75 years with COVID-19, enrolled during active disease.

On this clone itself: The junction and the germline gene differ at one end; a read error may be behind it. J is TRBJ2-7 and V is TRBV28, with 8 bases that match TRBD2. The CDR3 has 18 residues. Looked up from germline, CDR1 is MDHEN and CDR2 is SYDVKM. The CDR3 reads CASSPRPSSGRSNYVQYF. Written as DNA, the CDR3 is TGTGCCAGCAGTCCCCGACCATCCAGCGGGAGATCTAATTACGTGCAGTACTTC.

This clone was seen only once. V and J are TRBV4-1 and TRBJ1-2, with D possibly matching TRBD1 (6 bases). Trimming pared 1 base from V and 8 bases from J, leaving 20 bases between. The germline V gene has CDR1 MGHRA and CDR2 YSYEKL. The CDR3 is 16 amino acids. The CDR3 loop is CASSQGLSRGTRGYTF. The CDR3 DNA is TGCGCCAGCAGCCAAGGATTATCTAGGGGGACGCGAGGCTACACCTTC.

The V call is TRBV7-2, the J call TRBJ2-1; 10 nucleotides agree with TRBD2. CDR1 is SGHTA and CDR2 is FQGNSA in the germline V gene. Trimming took 0 bases from V and 12 from J; bases not matched to a gene: 11. The CDR3 loop spans 16 amino acids. CDR3: CASSLAESLAGSPQFF. CDR3 bases: TGTGCCAGCAGCTTAGCCGAATCACTAGCGGGATCTCCGCAGTTCTTC.

The CDR3 reads CASSLAKAGGYGYTF. CDR3 nucleotides: TGTGCCAGCAGCTTAGCGAAGGCAGGGGGCTATGGCTACACCTTC. This chain uses TRBV7-9 with TRBJ1-2; 7 nucleotides align to TRBD1. Germline loops: CDR1 SEHNR, CDR2 FQNEAQ (reference sequence). V was pared by 0 bases and J by 4 bases, with 5 bases of the junction left unmatched. The CDR3 length is 15 residues. The full variable domain, rest sourced from reference TRBV7-9 and TRBJ1-2, is DTGVSQNPRHKITKRGQNVTFRCDPISEHNRLYWYRQTLGQGPEFLTYFQNEAQLEKSRLLSDRFSAERPKGSFSTLEIQRTEQGDSAMYLCASSLAKAGGYGYTFGSGTRLTVV.

This clone was observed a single time. The rearrangement joins TRBV2 to TRBJ1-1; 8 bases are a match to TRBD1. Trimming removed 6 bases from V and 4 bases from J; junction bases left unmatched: 7. Germline V lookup: CDR1 SNHLY, CDR2 FYNNEI. The CDR3 is 14 amino acids. The CDR3 region has the DNA TGTGCCAGCAGGGTTAGACAGGGGTCCACTGAAGCTTTCTTT. This gives the protein CASRVRQGSTEAFF.

The genes are TRBV3-1 (or the pseudogene TRBV3-2) and TRBJ2-7, with D possibly matching TRBD1 (6 bases). Trimming took off 0 bases at V and 6 bases at J, with 12 bases between the two ends. In germline, CDR1 is LGHDT, CDR2 YNNKEL (reference sequence). CDR3 size: 14 residues. CDR3 amino acids: CASSQDWVRGEQYF. DNA for the CDR3: TGTGCCAGCAGCCAAGATTGGGTCAGGGGCGAGCAGTACTTC.

The rearrangement links TRBV18 to TRBJ2-5; 7 bases are a match to TRBD2. From germline, CDR1 is KGHSH and CDR2 LQKENI. The V and J ends lost 5 bases and 2 bases, in that order; junction bases with no gene match: 2. The CDR3 totals 13 residues. The CDR3 coding sequence is TGTGCCAGCTCAGCGGGGGTACAAGAGACCCAGTACTTC. Translated, it gives CASSAGVQETQYF.

The chain carries TRBV29-1 and TRBJ1-2; TRBD1 matches at 8 bases. The CDR3 extends over 13 amino acids. Germline trimming cut 5 bases from V and 7 bases from J; bases unmatched to any gene: 9. Germline V gene sequence: CDR1 SQVTM, CDR2 ANQGSEA. CDR3 region: CSVMQGAGFGYTF. CDR3 bases: TGCAGCGTTATGCAGGGGGCAGGTTTTGGCTACACCTTC.

J is TRBJ2-7 and V is TRBV11-2; D may be TRBD1 (6 bases). The CDR3 is 14 residues long. Trimming took off 4 bases at V and 3 bases at J, with 13 bases between the two ends. CDR1 SGHAT and CDR2 FQNNGV come from the germline V gene. DNA of the CDR3: TGTGCCAGCAGCTCAGGTGGACAGTACTACGAGCAGTACTTC. Its protein is CASSSGGQYYEQYF. Complete variable domain (other parts from reference TRBV11-2 and TRBJ2-7): EAGVAQSPRYKIIEKRQSVAFWCNPISGHATLYWYQQILGQGPKLLIQFQNNGVVDDSQLPKDRFSAERLKGVDSTLKIQPAKLEDSAVYLCASSSGGQYYEQYFGPGTRLTVT.

The chain links TRBV12-3 or TRBV12-4 to TRBJ2-1; D not certain. Trimming removed 4 bases at V and 8 bases at J, with 9 bases between. The CDR3 has 12 amino acids. CDR3 nucleotides: TGTGCCAGCAGTTCCCAACGGTATGAGCAGTTCTTC. Residues: CASSSQRYEQFF.

The CDR3 here is CATSTPGQYNSPLHF. CDR3 DNA: TGTGCCACCAGCACACCGGGACAATATAATTCACCCCTCCACTTT. V is TRBV15 and J is TRBJ1-6; D is possibly TRBD1 (6 bases). V was clipped by 4 bases and J by 4 bases, with 11 bases between them. The CDR3 runs to 15 residues. CDR1 is LNHNV, CDR2 YYDKDF, per germline (reference sequence).

This CDR3 is CASSPGTARNTIYF. In nucleotides, the CDR3 is TGTGCCAGCAGCCCCGGGACAGCCAGAAACACCATATATTTT. V usage is TRBV7-2 and J usage is TRBJ1-3, with 7 positions matching TRBD1. The CDR3 contains 14 residues. Germline values: CDR1 SGHTA, CDR2 FQGNSA. V lost 5 bases and J lost 5; bases outside the gene matches: 6.

This chain joins TRBV27 and TRBJ2-1, with D tentatively TRBD2 (5 bases). Germline V gene sequence: CDR1 MNHEY, CDR2 SMNVEV (reference sequence). The CDR3 has 15 residues. V was clipped by 6 bases and J by 0 bases, with 12 bases between them. CDR3 nucleotide sequence: TGTGCCAGCAGAATGAGAGGGAACTCCTACAATGAGCAGTTCTTC. Encoded protein: CASRMRGNSYNEQFF.

The chain joins TRBV7-2 to TRBJ2-5, with a possible D match to TRBD1 (6 bases). CDR3 length: 16 amino acids. V was pared by 4 bases and J by 0 bases, with 15 bases between. CDR1 SGHTA and CDR2 FQGNSA come from the germline V gene. CDR3 DNA sequence: TGTGCCAGCAGCTCAGAGACAGGAGTGTACCAAGAGACCCAGTACTTC. Its protein is CASSSETGVYQETQYF.

The chain combines TRBV7-2 with TRBJ2-6; 7 bases map to TRBD1. The length of the CDR3 is 18 residues. Germline CDR1 SGHTA, CDR2 FQGNSA. V was clipped by 1 base and J by 3 bases; unmatched bases: 9. CDR3 bases: TGTGCCAGCAGCTTAGTGACAGGGACACAGAGTGGGGCCAACGTCCTGACTTTC. This encodes CASSLVTGTQSGANVLTF.

This clone was seen once. V gene TRBV5-1 combines with J gene TRBJ1-2, with a weak D call TRBD1 (6 bases). CDR3 length: 14 amino acids. Per germline, CDR1 SGHRS and CDR2 YFSETQ. Trimming left V 3 bases short and J 7 bases short, with 16 bases between. CDR3 region: CASSWEAGDIGYTF. The CDR3 DNA is TGCGCCAGCAGCTGGGAAGCAGGGGATATTGGCTACACCTTC.

This chain joins TRBV3-1 (or the pseudogene TRBV3-2) and TRBJ1-6; TRBD1 aligns across 8 bases. Trimming cost V 4 bases and J 7 bases; bases outside gene matches: 3. The CDR3 spans 14 residues. Germline CDR1 reads LGHDT; CDR2 reads YNNKEL (reference sequence). As DNA, the CDR3 is TGTGCCAGCAGCCCGGGACAGGAAAATTCACCCCTCCACTTT. The encoded protein is CASSPGQENSPLHF.

The chain couples TRBV6-6 to TRBJ1-5; the match to TRBD1 covers 7 bases. The CDR3 spans 15 residues. With V trimmed by 0 bases and J by 7 bases, 6 bases remained unmatched. The V gene's germline CDR1 is MNHNY and CDR2 SVGAGI (reference sequence). The CDR3 region is CASSYSVTGAQPQHF. CDR3 DNA sequence: TGTGCCAGCAGTTACTCGGTAACAGGGGCCCAGCCCCAGCATTTT.

V usage is TRBV4-1 and J usage is TRBJ1-5; 7 bases align to TRBD1. CDR1 and CDR2 from the germline V gene are MGHRA and YSYEKL. This CDR3 has 14 amino acids. V lost 5 bases and J lost 3; bases outside the gene matches: 4. The CDR3 DNA reads as TGCGCCAGCAGCAATGACAGGGACAATCAGCCCCAGCATTTT. Protein sequence: CASSNDRDNQPQHF.